What follows is one T cell receptor (beta chain) and its context. CDR1 and CDR2 from the germline V gene are MNHEY and SVGAGI. The CDR3 runs 13 residues. Between the trimmed V and J ends, which lost 6 bases and 4 bases, there was a span of 12 bases. Clones were read by immunoSEQ multiplex PCR, and TCRdb kept only the in-frame ones, dropping some. The sample contains about 96,000 clones, under 90% of which appear only once. The record originates from a study of memory CD4+ T cells and cytomegalovirus serostatus. Single viable CD3+CD4+CD8-CD45RO+ cells were sorted as the memory CD4+ T cells. Serostatus was set by detecting CMV pp150, pp28, p38, p52 IgG.

The chain recombines TRBV6-5 with TRBJ1-1; the D gene is possibly TRBD1 (5 bases). This sequence was found in an adult in good health and CMV-seropositive. What was sequenced was memory CD4+ T cells from blood. The DNA for the CDR3 is TGTGCCAGCAGCGGGGGGAAGGGCACTGAAGCTTTCTTT. The encoded protein is CASSGGKGTEAFF.